A single sample is the source of the 11 T cell receptor beta chains below, sequenced in a study of T cells in Graves' hyperthyroidism and ophthalmopathy. RNA transcripts yielded amplified TCR beta CDR3 regions. Primed by the HTBI set, a first-round RT-PCR was run on the TCR CDR3. TCRdb re-derived calls from the multiplex PCR reads in MiXCR, one entry per CDR3 protein. The data hold about 500,000 distinct CDR3 sequences, with approximately 49% observed a single time. Sequenced sample: peripheral blood or thyroid tissue (not recorded which). Source of these receptors: an adult woman with Graves' disease, either hyperthyroidism or ophthalmopathy (not recorded which).

The chain is built from TRBV29-1 and TRBJ2-5; D is unresolved. Between the trimmed V and J ends, which lost 7 bases and 1 base, there was a span of 13 bases. The germline V gene has CDR1 SQVTM and CDR2 ANQGSEA. CDR3 length: 13 amino acids. The CDR3 reads CSAALASQETQYF. The CDR3 DNA is TGCAGCGCGGCCCTTGCGAGCCAAGAGACCCAGTACTTC. Filled out from reference TRBV29-1 and TRBJ2-5, the complete variable domain reads SAVISQKPSRDICQRGTSLTIQCQVDSQVTMMFWYRQQPGQSLTLIATANQGSEATYESGFVIDKFPISRPNLTFSTLTVSNMSPEDSSIYLCSAALASQETQYFGPGTRLLVL.

The sample holds many counts of this clonotype. V is TRBV5-1 and J is TRBJ2-7, with TRBD1 matching 10 bases. The germline gives CDR1 SGHRS, CDR2 YFSETQ. CDR3 size: 14 residues. Losses at the gene ends were 3 bases for V and 5 bases for J; bases not matched to a gene: 5. This CDR3 is CASSSGQGSDEQYF. CDR3 DNA sequence: TGCGCCAGCAGCTCGGGACAGGGGAGCGACGAGCAGTACTTC.

This chain uses TRBV20-1 with TRBJ2-2, with unresolved D. Germline V gene lookup returns CDR1 DFQATT and CDR2 SNEGSKA (reference sequence). This CDR3 has 13 residues. Trimming removed 1 base at V and 5 bases at J, with 8 bases between. As DNA, the CDR3 is TGCAGTGCTAGAGGGTTTGGGACCGGGGAGCTGTTTTTT. Its translation is CSARGFGTGELFF.

The chain carries TRBV7-2 and TRBJ1-6; 7 bases fit TRBD1. This CDR3 has 14 amino acids. Germline V lookup: CDR1 SGHTA, CDR2 FQGNSA. V dropped 3 bases and J dropped 7; count of bases not matched to a gene: 3. CDR3 nucleotides: TGTGCCAGCAGCTTGATACAGGGGAATTCACCCCTCCACTTT. It encodes CASSLIQGNSPLHF.

To note about this clonotype: One junction end disagrees with the germline gene, perhaps due to a read error. The CDR3 reads CASSQGRASGRGSEQFF. The CDR3 DNA is TGCGCCAGCAGCCAAGGTCGGGCTAGCGGGAGGGGAAGTGAGCAGTTCTTC. The V gene is TRBV7-4, the J gene TRBJ2-1, with 12 positions matching TRBD2. Looked up from germline, CDR1 is SGHVT and CDR2 is SQSDAQ. CDR3 length: 17 amino acids.

This clonotype was counted ten times or more. The rearrangement links TRBV7-2 to TRBJ1-1; unclear D gene. Germline CDR1 SGHTA, CDR2 FQGNSA. Trimming cost V 1 base and J 1 base, with 10 bases left between them. The CDR3 length is 15 residues. The CDR3 region has the DNA TGTGCCAGCAGCTTAGAGGCCAGACAGAACACTGAAGCTTTCTTT. Protein sequence: CASSLEARQNTEAFF.

This clonotype showed up just a few times. V is TRBV20-1 and J is TRBJ2-7; D may be TRBD1 or TRBD2 (6 bases each). Germline V gene sequence: CDR1 DFQATT, CDR2 SNEGSKA (reference sequence). Between the trimmed V and J ends, which lost 5 bases and 5 bases, there was a span of 22 bases. The CDR3 loop spans 15 amino acids. CDR3 region: CSALRETVGGHEQYF. The CDR3 DNA is TGCAGTGCTCTTCGGGAGACAGTTGGGGGCCACGAGCAGTACTTC.

V usage is TRBV7-9 and J usage is TRBJ2-3, with D possibly TRBD2 on 6 matching bases. This CDR3 has 16 amino acids. The V gene lost 3 bases and the J gene lost 0 bases, with 13 bases spanning the gap. Germline values: CDR1 SEHNR, CDR2 FQNEAQ (reference sequence). As DNA, the CDR3 is TGTGCCAGCAGCTTGGCGGGGCGCAGGAGCACAGATACGCAGTATTTT. Its protein is CASSLAGRRSTDTQYF.

This clonotype was seen many times. V gene TRBV20-1 combines with J gene TRBJ2-7, with 11 bases lining up with TRBD2. Trimming at V came to 7 bases and at J to 2 bases, leaving 10 bases not matched to a gene. The CDR3 is made up of 15 amino acids. CDR1 and CDR2 (germline): DFQATT, SNEGSKA (reference sequence). The CDR3 coding sequence is TGCAGTGTTACGGCTAGCGGGAGGACGACCTACGAGCAGTACTTC. It encodes CSVTASGRTTYEQYF.

V and J are TRBV10-3 and TRBJ2-1, with TRBD2 as a possible D gene (5 bases). V was clipped by 8 bases and J by 6 bases, with 17 bases between them. This CDR3 contains 14 residues. Germline V gene data show CDR1 as ENHRY and CDR2 as SYGVKD. CDR3 sequence: CAIRTALNLNEQFF. DNA for the CDR3: TGTGCCATCCGGACTGCACTAAACCTCAATGAGCAGTTCTTC.

The V gene is TRBV15, the J gene TRBJ1-1; 12 bases are shared with TRBD1. Germline CDR1 LNHNV, CDR2 YYDKDF (reference sequence). This CDR3 spans 13 amino acids. Trimming cost V 9 bases and J 4 bases; bases outside gene matches: 3. The DNA for the CDR3 is TGTGCCACGGCGGGACAGGGGGCCACTGAAGCTTTCTTT. Its translation: CATAGQGATEAFF.